This T cell receptor (beta chain) is from a study of T cell responses to AZD1222 COVID-19 vaccine. CDR1 SGHKS and CDR2 YYEKEE come from the germline V gene (reference sequence). This CDR3 is 19 amino acids long. J gave up 3 bases and V 0 bases, and 12 bases lay outside the gene matches. Generated by immunoSEQ multiplex PCR, the TCRdb table keeps only in-frame clones and is missing some. The repertoire holds some 99,000 clones, with about 88% as singletons. Specimen: peripheral blood, collected 28 days after the second AZD1222 dose. This sequence originates from an adult who received the AZD1222 COVID-19 vaccine. The V call is TRBV5-5, the J call TRBJ1-1; 12 nucleotides match TRBD1. The DNA of the CDR3 is TGTGCCAGCAGCTTGGCTGGGGACAGGGGGCGGTTGAAGGACACTGAAGCTTTCTTT. This sequence encodes CASSLAGDRGRLKDTEAFF.